This TCR beta chain was documented in a study of cytomegalovirus exposure and HLA in healthy donors. The PCR employed 60 Vbeta primers together with 13 Jbeta primers. TCRdb's copy holds only in-frame clones and misses some; the assay was immunoSEQ multiplex PCR. The sample contains 160,000 or so clones, more than 75% of which appear only once. This CDR3 is built from 15 residues. V was pared by 6 bases and J by 0 bases, with 12 bases between. CDR1 is MDHEN, CDR2 SYDVKM, per germline. The V call is TRBV28, the J call TRBJ2-4; TRBD2 is a possible D gene (6 bases). The receptor comes from a male donor in good health and CMV-seronegative. The sequenced sample was PBMCs. In DNA form, the CDR3 reads TGTGCCAGCAGGGGACTCGCTCTAGCCAAAAACATTCAGTACTTC. This sequence encodes CASRGLALAKNIQYF.